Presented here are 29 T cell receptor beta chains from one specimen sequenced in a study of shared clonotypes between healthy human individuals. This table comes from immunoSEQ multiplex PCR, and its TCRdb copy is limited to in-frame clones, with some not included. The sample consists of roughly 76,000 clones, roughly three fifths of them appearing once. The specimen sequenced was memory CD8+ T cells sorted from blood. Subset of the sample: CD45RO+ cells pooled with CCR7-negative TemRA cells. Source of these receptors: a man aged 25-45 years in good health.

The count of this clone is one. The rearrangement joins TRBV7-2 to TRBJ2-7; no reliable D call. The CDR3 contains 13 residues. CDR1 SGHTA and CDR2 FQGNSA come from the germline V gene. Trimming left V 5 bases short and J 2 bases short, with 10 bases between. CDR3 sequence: CASSPDPPYEQYF. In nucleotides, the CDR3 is TGTGCCAGCAGCCCTGATCCACCCTACGAGCAGTACTTC.

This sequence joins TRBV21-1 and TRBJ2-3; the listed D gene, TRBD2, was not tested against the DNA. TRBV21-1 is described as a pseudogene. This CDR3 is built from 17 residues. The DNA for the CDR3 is TGTGCCAGCAGCATCTCTCGTGAGAGGGAGAGGGCAGATACGCAGTATTTT. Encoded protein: CASSISRERERADTQYF.

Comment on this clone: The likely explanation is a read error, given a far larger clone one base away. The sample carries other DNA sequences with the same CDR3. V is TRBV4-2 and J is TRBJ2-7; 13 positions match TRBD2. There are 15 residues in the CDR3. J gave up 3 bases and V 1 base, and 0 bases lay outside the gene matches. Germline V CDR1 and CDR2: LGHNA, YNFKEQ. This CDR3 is CASSQGLAGGYEQYF. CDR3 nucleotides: TGTGCCAGCAGCCAAGGACTAGCGGGAGGCTACGAGCAGTACTTC.

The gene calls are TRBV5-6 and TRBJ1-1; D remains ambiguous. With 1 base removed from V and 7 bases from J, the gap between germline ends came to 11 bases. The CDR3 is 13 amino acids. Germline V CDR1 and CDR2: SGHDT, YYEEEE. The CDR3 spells CASSLTADLEAFF. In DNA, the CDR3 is TGTGCCAGCAGCTTGACGGCAGACCTTGAAGCTTTCTTT.

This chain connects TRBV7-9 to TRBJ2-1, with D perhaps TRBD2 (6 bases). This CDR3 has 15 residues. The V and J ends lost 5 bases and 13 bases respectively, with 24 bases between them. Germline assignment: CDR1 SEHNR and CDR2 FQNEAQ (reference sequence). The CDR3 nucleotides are TGTGCCAGCAGCACCCTAACGGGAGAGGGAGGTGAACAGTTCTTC. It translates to CASSTLTGEGGEQFF.

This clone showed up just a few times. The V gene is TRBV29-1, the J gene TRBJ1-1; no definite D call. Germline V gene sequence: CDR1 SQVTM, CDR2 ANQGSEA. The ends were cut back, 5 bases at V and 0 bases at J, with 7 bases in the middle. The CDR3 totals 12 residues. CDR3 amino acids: CSVLSMNTEAFF. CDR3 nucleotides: TGCAGCGTTCTTAGCATGAACACTGAAGCTTTCTTT.

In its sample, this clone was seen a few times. This CDR3 reads CASSTEAGSSYNEQFF. The CDR3 bases are TGTGCCAGCAGCACCGAAGCGGGTAGCTCCTACAATGAGCAGTTCTTC. The chain recombines TRBV7-6 with TRBJ2-1, with D possibly being TRBD2 (6 bases). V was trimmed by 5 bases and J by 0 bases, leaving 14 bases between them. CDR1 is SGHVS and CDR2 is FNYEAQ in the germline V gene. CDR3 length equals 16 residues.

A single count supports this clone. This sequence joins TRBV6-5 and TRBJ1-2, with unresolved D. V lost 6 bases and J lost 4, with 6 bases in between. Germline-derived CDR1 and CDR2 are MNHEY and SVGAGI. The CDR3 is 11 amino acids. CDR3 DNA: TGTGCCAGCAGCTCCAGCTATGGCTACACCTTC. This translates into CASSSSYGYTF.

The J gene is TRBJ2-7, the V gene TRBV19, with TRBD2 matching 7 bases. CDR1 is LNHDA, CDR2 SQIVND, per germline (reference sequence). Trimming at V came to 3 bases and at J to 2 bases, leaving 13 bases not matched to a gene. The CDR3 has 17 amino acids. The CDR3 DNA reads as TGTGCCAGTAGTATCGGTCCATGGCTAGCGGAGCCCTACGAGCAGTACTTC. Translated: CASSIGPWLAEPYEQYF.

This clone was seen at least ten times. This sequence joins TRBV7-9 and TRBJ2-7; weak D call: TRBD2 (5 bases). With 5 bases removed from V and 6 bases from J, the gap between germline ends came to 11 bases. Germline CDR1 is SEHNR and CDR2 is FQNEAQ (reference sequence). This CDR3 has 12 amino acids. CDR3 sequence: CASSRGFTEQYF. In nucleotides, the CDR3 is TGTGCCAGCAGCCGCGGGTTCACCGAGCAGTACTTC.

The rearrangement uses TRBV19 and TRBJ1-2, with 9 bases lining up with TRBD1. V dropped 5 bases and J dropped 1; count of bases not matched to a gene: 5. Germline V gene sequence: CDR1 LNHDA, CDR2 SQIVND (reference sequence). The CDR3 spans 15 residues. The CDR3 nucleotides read TGTGCCAGTAGTCCGACAGGGGGTAGTAACTATGGCTACACCTTC. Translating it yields CASSPTGGSNYGYTF.

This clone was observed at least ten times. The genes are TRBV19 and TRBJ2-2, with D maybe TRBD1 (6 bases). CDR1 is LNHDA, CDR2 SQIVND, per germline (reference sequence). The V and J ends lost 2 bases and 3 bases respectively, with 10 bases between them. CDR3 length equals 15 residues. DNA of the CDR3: TGTGCCAGTAGTATATTAGGACAGCACACCGGGGAGCTGTTTTTT. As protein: CASSILGQHTGELFF. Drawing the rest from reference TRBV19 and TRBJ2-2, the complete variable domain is DGGITQSPKYLFRKEGQNVTLSCEQNLNHDAMYWYRQDPGQGLRLIYYSQIVNDFQKGDIAEGYSVSREKKESFPLTVTSAQKNPTAFYLCASSILGQHTGELFFGEGSRLTVL.

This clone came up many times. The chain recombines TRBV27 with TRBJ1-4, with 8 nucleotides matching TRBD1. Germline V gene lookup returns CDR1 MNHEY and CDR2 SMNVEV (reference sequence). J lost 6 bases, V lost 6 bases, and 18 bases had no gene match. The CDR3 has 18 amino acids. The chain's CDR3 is CASSRAFIQDRDDEKLFF. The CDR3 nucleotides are TGTGCCAGCAGCCGTGCGTTTATCCAGGACAGGGATGATGAAAAACTGTTTTTT.

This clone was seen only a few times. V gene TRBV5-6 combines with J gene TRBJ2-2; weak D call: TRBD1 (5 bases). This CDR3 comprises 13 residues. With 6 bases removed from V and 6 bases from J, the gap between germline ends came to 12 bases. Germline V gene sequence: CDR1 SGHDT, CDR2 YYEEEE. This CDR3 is CASTHQGSGELFF. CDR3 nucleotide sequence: TGTGCCAGCACACATCAGGGTTCCGGGGAGCTGTTTTTT.

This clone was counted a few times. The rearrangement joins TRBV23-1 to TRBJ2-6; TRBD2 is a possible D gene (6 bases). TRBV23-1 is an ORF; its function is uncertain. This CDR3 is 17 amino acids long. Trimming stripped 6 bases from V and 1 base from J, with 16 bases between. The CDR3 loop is CASSLGGFGSGANVLTF. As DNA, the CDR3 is TGCGCCAGCAGCCTGGGGGGTTTTGGTTCTGGGGCCAACGTCCTGACTTTC.

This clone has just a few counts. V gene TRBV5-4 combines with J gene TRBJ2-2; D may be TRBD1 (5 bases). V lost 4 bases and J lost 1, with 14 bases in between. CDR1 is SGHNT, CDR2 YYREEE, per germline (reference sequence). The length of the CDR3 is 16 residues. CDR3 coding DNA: TGTGCCAGCAGCCACAGGCTCCCCGGGAACACCGGGGAGCTGTTTTTT. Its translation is CASSHRLPGNTGELFF.

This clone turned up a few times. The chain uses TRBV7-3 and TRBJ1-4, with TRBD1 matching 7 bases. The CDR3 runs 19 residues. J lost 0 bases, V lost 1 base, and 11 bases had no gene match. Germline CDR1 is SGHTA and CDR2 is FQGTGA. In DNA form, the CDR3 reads TGTGCCAGCAGCTTAAGAGAGGCCGACAGGGAGGCAACTAATGAAAAACTGTTTTTT. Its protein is CASSLREADREATNEKLFF.

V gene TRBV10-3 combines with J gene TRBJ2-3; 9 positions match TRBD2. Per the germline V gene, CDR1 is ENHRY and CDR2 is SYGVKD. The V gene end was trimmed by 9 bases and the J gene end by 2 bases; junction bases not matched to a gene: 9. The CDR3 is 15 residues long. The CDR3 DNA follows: TGTGCCATGGCAAACGGACTAGCGTACACAGATACGCAGTATTTT. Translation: CAMANGLAYTDTQYF.

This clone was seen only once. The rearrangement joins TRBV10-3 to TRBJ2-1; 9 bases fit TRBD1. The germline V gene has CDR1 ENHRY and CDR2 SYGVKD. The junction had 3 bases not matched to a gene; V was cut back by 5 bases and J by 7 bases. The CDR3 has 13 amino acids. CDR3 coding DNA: TGTGCCATCAGTCAGACAGGGGGGAATGAGCAGTTCTTC. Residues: CAISQTGGNEQFF.

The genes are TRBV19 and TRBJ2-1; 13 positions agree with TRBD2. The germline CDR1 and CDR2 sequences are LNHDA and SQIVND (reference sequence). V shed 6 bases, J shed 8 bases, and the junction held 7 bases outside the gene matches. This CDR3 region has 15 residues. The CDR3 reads CASSLTSGRMYEQFF. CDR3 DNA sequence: TGTGCCAGTAGCCTGACTAGCGGGAGGATGTATGAGCAGTTCTTC.

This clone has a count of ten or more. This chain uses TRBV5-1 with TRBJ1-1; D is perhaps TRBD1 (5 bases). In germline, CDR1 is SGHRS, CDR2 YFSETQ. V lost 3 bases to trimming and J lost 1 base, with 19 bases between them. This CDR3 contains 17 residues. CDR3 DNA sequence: TGCGCCAGCAGCTATGACAGCCACACAACCTCGAACACTGAAGCTTTCTTT. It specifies CASSYDSHTTSNTEAFF.

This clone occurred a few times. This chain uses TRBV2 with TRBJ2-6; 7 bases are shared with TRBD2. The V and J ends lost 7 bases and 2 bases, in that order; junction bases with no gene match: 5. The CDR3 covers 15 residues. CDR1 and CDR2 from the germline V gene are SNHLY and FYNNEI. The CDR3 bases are TGTGCCAGCATTGCGGGAGAGGCTGGGGCCAACGTCCTGACTTTC. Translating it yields CASIAGEAGANVLTF.

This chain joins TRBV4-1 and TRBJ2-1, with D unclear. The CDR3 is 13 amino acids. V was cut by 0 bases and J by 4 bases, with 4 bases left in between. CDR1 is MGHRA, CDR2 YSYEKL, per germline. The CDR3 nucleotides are TGCGCCAGCAGCCAAGAAGAGTACAATGAGCAGTTCTTC. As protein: CASSQEEYNEQFF.

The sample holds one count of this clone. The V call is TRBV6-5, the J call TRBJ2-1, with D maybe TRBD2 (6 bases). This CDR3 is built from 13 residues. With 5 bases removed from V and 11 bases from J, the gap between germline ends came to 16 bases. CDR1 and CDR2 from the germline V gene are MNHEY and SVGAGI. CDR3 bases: TGTGCCAGCAGTCCTCCCTTTGGCGGGAAGCAGTTCTTC. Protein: CASSPPFGGKQFF.

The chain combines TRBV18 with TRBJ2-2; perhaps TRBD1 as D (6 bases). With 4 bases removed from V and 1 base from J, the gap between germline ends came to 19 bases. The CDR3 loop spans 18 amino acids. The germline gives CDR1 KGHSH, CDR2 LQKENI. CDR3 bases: TGTGCCAGCTCACAACGATCGACAGGATGGTTGAACACCGGGGAGCTGTTTTTT. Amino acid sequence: CASSQRSTGWLNTGELFF.

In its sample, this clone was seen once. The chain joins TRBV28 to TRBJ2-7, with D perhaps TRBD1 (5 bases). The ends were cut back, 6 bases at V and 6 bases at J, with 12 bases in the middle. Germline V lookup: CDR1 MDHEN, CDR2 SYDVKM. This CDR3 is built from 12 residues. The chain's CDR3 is CASRITGSEQYF. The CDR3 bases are TGTGCCAGCAGAATTACAGGAAGCGAGCAGTACTTC.

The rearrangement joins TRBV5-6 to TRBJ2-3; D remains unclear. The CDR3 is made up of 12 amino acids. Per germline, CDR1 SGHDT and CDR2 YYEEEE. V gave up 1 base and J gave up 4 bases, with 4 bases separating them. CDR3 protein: CASSLWADTQYF. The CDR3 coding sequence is TGTGCCAGCAGCTTGTGGGCAGATACGCAGTATTTT.

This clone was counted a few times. The CDR3 loop is CASSGGTGAYEQYF. DNA of the CDR3: TGTGCCAGCAGCGGTGGGACAGGAGCCTACGAGCAGTACTTC. The rearrangement uses TRBV7-9 and TRBJ2-7; 8 nucleotides align to TRBD1. Trimming took 5 bases from V and 2 from J; bases not matched to a gene: 5. The germline V gene encodes CDR1 SEHNR and CDR2 FQNEAQ (reference sequence). The CDR3 has 14 amino acids.

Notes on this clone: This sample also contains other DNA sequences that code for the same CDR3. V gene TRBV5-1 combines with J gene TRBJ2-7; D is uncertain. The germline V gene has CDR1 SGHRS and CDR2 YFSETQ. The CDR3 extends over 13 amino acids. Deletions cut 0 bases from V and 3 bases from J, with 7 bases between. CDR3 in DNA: TGCGCCAGCAGCTTGGAAGGCCGCTACGAGCAGTACTTC. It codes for CASSLEGRYEQYF.